This T cell receptor (beta chain) stems from a study of long-term antiretroviral therapy in people with HIV. Regarding the study as a whole: Collection of the blood, which took place between the mid-2000s and the late 2010s, possibly occurred under older ART regimens.

Details on this clone: Its antigen remains unidentified.

Each specimen consisted of about 1-11 million cryopreserved PBMC prior to extraction of DNA. Runs used v3.0 of the immunoSEQ assay and were done at survey level. Data came from immunoSEQ multiplex PCR; TCRdb stores just in-frame clones and leaves some out. The table lists roughly 23,000 clones, about nine tenths of them singletons. Sequencing was performed on unsorted PBMCs, taken 1.8 years before starting antiretroviral therapy. This TCR derives from a woman under 40 with HIV.

CDR3 amino acids: CASSEALSREQYV. The CDR3 DNA follows: TGTGCCAGCAGTGAAGCGCTTAGCAGGGAGCAGTACGTC. The chain carries TRBV2 and TRBJ2-7; no clear D. The CDR3 is 13 residues long. The germline V and J ends were trimmed by 0 bases and 7 bases, with 10 bases remaining between them. CDR1 is SNHLY and CDR2 is FYNNEI in the germline V gene.